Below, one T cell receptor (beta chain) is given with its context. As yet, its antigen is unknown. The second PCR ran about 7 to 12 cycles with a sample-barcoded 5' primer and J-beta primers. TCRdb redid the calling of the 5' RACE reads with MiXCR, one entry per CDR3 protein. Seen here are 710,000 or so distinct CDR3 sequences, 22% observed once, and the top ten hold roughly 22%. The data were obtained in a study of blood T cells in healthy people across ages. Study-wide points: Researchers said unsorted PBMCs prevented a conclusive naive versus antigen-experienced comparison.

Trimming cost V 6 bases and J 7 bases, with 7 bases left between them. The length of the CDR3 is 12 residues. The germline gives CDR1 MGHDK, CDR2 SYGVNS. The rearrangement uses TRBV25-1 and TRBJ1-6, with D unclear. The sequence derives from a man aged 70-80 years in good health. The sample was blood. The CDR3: CASRGNNSPLHF. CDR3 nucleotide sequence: TGTGCCAGCAGGGGGAACAATTCACCCCTCCACTTT.